This T cell receptor beta chain originates from a study of shared clonotypes between healthy human individuals. A word on this clone: Its antigen is undetermined.

Produced via immunoSEQ multiplex PCR; TCRdb's table is partial and in-frame only. The top ten hold approximately 0.35% of the sample, which has about 2.4 million clones, approximately 94% seen once. Findings of the study overall: Though the depth was large, rarefaction showed that sorted-subset sequencing was incomplete. Measured sharing among donors was expected to vary with sequencing depth.

The length of the CDR3 is 14 residues. The germline V gene has CDR1 MNHEY and CDR2 SMNVEV (reference sequence). J was trimmed by 2 bases and V by 5 bases; bases with no gene match: 5. The clonotype was recovered from a man aged 18-30 years in good health. Some clones in this sample may be carry-over from other donors' samples. Input material: naive CD4+ T cells from PBMCs. The subset here: CD45RA+ positively selected. This chain joins TRBV27 and TRBJ2-7, with 8 bases lining up with TRBD1. The DNA of the CDR3 is TGTGCCAGCAGTCAGCAGGGGGCAACCTACGAGCAGTACTTC. This sequence encodes CASSQQGATYEQYF.